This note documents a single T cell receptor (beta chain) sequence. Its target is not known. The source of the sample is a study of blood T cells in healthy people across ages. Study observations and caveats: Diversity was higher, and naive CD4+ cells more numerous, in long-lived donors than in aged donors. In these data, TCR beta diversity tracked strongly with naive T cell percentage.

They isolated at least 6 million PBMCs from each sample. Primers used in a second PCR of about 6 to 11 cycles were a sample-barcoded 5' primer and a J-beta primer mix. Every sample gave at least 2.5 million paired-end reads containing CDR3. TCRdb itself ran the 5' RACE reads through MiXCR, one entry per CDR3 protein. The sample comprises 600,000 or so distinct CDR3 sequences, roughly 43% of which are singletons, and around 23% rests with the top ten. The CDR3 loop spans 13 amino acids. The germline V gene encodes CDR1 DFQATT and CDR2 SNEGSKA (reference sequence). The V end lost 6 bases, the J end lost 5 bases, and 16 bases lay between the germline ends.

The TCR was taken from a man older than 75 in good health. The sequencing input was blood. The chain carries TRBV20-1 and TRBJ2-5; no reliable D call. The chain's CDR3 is CSAHRVPQETQYF. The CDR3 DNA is TGCAGTGCGCACCGGGTCCCTCAGGAGACCCAGTACTTC.